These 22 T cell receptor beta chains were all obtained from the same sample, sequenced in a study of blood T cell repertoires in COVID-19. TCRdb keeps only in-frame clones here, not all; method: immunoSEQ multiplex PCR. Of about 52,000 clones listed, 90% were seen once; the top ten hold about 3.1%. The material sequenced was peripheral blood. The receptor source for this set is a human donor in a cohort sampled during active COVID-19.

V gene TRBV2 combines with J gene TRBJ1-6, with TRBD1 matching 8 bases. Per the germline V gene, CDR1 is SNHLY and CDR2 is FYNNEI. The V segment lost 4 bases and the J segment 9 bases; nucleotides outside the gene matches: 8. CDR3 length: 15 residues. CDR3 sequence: CASSGDRGVGSPLHF. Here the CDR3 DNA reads TGTGCCAGCAGTGGCGACAGGGGCGTGGGTTCACCCCTCCACTTT.

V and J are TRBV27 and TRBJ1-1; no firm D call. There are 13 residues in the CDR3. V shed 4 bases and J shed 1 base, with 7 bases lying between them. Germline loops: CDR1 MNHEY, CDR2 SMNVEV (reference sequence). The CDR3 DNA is TGTGCCAGCAGTTCTATAACGAACACTGAAGCTTTCTTT. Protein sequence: CASSSITNTEAFF.

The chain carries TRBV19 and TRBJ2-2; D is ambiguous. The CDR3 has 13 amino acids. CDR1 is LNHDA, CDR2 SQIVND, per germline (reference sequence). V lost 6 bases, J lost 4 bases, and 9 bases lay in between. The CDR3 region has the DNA TGTGCCAGTAGGGGTTCAGGCACCGGGGAGCTGTTTTTT. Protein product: CASRGSGTGELFF.

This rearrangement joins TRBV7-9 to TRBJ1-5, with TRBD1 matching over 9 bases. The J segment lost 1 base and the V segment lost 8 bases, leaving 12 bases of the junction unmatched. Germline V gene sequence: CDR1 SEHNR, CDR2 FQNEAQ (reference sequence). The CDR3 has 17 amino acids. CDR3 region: CASGPGTGMKSNQPQHF. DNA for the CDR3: TGTGCCAGCGGACCCGGGACAGGGATGAAAAGCAATCAGCCCCAGCATTTT. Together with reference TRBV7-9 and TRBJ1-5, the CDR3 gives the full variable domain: DTGVSQNPRHKITKRGQNVTFRCDPISEHNRLYWYRQTLGQGPEFLTYFQNEAQLEKSRLLSDRFSAERPKGSFSTLEIQRTEQGDSAMYLCASGPGTGMKSNQPQHFGDGTRLSIL.

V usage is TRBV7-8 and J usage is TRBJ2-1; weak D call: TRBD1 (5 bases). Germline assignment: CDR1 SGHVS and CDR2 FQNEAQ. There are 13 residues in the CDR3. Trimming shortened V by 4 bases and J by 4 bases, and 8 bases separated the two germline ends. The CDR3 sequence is CASSSTEYNEQFF. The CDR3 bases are TGTGCCAGCAGCTCGACAGAGTACAATGAGCAGTTCTTC.

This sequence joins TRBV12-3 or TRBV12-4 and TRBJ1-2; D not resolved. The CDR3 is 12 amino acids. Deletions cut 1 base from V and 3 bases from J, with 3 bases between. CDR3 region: CASSLGHYGYTF. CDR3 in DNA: TGTGCCAGCAGTTTAGGGCACTATGGCTACACCTTC.

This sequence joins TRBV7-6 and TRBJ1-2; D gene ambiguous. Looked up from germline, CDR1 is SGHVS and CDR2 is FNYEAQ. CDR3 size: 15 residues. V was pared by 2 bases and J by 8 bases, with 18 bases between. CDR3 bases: TGTGCCAGCAGCTTACAAGGTCCAGGTCGAGACGGCTACACCTTC. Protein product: CASSLQGPGRDGYTF.

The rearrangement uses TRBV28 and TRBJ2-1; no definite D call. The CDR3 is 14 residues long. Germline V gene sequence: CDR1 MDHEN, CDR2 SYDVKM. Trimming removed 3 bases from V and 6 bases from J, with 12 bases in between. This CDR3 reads CASSFYQRPNEQFF. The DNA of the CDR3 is TGTGCCAGCAGTTTTTATCAGCGACCCAATGAGCAGTTCTTC.

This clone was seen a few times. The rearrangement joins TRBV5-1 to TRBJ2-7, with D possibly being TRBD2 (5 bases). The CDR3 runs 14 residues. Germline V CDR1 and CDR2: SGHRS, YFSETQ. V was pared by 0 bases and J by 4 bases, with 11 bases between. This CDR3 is CASSLVGVPYEQYF. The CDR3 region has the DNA TGCGCCAGCAGCTTGGTCGGGGTCCCTTACGAGCAGTACTTC.

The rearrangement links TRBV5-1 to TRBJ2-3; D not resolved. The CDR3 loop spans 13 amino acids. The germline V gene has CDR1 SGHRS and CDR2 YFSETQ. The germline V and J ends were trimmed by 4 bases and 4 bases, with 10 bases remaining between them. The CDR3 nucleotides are TGCGCCAGCAGCCCTTATAGTCCAGATACGCAGTATTTT. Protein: CASSPYSPDTQYF.

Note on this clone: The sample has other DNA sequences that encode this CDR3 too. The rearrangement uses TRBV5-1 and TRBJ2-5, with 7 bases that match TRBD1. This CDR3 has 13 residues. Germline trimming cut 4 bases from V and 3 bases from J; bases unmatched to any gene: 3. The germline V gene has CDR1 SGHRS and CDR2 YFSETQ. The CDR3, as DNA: TGCGCCAGCAGCCCCGGGACAGAAGAGACCCAGTACTTC. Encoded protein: CASSPGTEETQYF.

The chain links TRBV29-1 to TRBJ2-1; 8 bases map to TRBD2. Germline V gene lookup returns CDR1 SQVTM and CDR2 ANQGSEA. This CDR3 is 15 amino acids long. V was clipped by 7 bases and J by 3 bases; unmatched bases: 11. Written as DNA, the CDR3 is TGCAGCGCGGGGGGTAGCGGGATCCGCTACAATGAGCAGTTCTTC. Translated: CSAGGSGIRYNEQFF.

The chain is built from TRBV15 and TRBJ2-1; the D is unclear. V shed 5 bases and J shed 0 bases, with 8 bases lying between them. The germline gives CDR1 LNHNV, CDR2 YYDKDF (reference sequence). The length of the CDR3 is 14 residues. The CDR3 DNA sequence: TGTGCCACCAGCCTGAGGTCCTCCTACAATGAGCAGTTCTTC. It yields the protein CATSLRSSYNEQFF.

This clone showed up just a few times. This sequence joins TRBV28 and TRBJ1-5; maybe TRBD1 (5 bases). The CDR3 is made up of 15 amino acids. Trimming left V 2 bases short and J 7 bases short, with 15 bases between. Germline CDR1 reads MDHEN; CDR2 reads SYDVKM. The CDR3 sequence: CASSLPGTHGQPQHF. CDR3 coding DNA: TGTGCCAGCAGTTTACCAGGGACTCACGGCCAGCCCCAGCATTTT.

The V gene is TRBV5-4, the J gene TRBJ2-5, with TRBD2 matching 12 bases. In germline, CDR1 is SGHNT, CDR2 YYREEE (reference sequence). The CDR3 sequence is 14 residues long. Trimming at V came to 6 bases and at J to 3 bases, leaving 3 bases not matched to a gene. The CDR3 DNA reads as TGTGCCAGCACCCTAGCGGGGGGGGAAGAGACCCAGTACTTC. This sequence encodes CASTLAGGEETQYF.

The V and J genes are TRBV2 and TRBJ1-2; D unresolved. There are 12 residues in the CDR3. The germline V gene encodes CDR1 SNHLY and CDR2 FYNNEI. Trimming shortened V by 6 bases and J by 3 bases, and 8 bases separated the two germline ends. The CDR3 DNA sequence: TGTGCCAGCAGACTGGACTACTATGGCTACACCTTC. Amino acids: CASRLDYYGYTF.

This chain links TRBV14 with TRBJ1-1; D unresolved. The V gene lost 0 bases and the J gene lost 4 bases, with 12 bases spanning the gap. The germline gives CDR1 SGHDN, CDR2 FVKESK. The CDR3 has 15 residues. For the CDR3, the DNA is TGTGCCAGCAGCCAAGATTTGGCCTCCTTCACTGAAGCTTTCTTT. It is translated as CASSQDLASFTEAFF.

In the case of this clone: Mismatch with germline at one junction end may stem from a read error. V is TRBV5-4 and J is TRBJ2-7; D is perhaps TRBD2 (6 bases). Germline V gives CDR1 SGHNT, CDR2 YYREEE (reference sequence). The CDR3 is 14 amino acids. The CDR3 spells CASSLGAGTATASF. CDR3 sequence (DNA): TGTGCCAGCAGCTTGGGCGCAGGGACTGCTACTGCTTCCTTC.

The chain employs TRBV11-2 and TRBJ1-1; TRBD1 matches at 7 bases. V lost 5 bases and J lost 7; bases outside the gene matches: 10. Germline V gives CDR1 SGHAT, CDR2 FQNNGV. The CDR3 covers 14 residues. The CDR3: CASSPTFRDSEAFF. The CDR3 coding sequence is TGTGCCAGCAGCCCGACCTTTCGGGACAGTGAAGCTTTCTTT.

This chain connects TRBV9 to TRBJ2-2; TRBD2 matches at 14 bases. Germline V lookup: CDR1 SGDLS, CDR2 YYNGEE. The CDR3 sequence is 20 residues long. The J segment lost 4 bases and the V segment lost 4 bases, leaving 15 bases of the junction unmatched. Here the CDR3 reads CASSRGLAGATSRGTGELFF. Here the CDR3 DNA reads TGTGCCAGCAGCCGGGGACTAGCGGGAGCGACCAGCCGTGGCACCGGGGAGCTGTTTTTT.

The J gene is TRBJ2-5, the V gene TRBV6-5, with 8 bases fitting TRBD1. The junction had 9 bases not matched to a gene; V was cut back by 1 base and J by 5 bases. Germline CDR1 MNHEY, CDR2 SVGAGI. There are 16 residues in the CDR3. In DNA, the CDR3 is TGTGCCAGCAGTTACTTCGGACAGGGAAAATGGGAGACCCAGTACTTC. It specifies CASSYFGQGKWETQYF.

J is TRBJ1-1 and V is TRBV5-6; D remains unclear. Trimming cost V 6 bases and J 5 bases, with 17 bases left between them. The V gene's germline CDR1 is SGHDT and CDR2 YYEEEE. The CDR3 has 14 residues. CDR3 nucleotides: TGTGCCAGCAACCTTGGCAGTGGCGGGACTGAAGCTTTCTTT. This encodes CASNLGSGGTEAFF.